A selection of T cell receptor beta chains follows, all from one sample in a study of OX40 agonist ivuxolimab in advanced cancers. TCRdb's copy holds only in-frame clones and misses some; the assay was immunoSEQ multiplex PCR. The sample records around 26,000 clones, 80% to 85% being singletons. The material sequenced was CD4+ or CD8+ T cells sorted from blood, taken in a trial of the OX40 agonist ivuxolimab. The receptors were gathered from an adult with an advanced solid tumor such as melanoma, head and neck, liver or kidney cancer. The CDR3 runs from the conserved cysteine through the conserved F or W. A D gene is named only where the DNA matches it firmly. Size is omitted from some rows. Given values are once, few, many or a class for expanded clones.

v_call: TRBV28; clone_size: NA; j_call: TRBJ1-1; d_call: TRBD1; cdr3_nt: TGTGCCAGCAACCCGTACGGGCCAGGGGGCCGCACTGAAGCTTTCTTT; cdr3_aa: CASNPYGPGGRTEAFF
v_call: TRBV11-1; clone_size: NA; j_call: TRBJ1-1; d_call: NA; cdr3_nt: TGTGCCAGCAGCTTATCTAGCGGACCGATGAACACTGAAGCTTTCTTT; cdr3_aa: CASSLSSGPMNTEAFF
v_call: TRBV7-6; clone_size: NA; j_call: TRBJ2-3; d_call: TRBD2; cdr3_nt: TGTGCCAGCAGCTTACGGCCCGGACTAGCGGGAGTTCGTGATACGCAGTATTTT; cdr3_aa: CASSLRPGLAGVRDTQYF
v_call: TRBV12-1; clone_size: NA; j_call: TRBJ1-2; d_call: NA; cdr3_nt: TGTGCCAGCAGAGTTCGAGTTGGCTACACCTTC; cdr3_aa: CASRVRVGYTF
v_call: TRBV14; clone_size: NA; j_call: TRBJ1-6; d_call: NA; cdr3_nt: TGTGCCAGCAGCCAAGGTCGGGGGCAGGGCGGGTCACCCCTCCACTTT; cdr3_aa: CASSQGRGQGGSPLHF
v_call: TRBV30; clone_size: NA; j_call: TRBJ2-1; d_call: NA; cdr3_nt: TGTGCCTGGAGTGAGACAGTCAATGAGCAGTTCTTC; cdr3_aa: CAWSETVNEQFF
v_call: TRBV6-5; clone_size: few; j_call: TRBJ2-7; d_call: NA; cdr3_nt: TGTGCCAGCAGTTACGGCAAGGGGTACGAGCAGTACTTC; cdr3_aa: CASSYGKGYEQYF
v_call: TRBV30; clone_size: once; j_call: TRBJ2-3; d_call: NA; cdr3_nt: TGTGCCTGGAGTTATGCAACAGATACGCAGTATTTT; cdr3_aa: CAWSYATDTQYF
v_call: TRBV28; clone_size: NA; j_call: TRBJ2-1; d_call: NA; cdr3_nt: TGTGCCAGCAGTTTCTTGCAGGGCACGGATGAGCAGTTCTTC; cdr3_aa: CASSFLQGTDEQFF
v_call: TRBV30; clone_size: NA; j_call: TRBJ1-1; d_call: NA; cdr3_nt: TGTGCCTGGGAGGCGGGGCAGAACACTGAAGCTTTCTTT; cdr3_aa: CAWEAGQNTEAFF
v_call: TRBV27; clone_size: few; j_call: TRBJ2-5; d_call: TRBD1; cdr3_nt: TGTGCCAGCAGTCCTCAAGACAGGGAGTTAGAGACCCAGTACTTC; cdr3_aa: CASSPQDRELETQYF
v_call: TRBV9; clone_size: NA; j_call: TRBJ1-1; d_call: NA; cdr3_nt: TGTGCCAGCAGCACGTCGGGGGGAGGTATGAACACTGAAGCTTTCTTT; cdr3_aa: CASSTSGGGMNTEAFF
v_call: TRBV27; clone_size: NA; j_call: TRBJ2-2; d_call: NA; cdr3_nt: TGTGCCAGCAGCACGCATCAGGGGATCACCGGGGAGCTGTTTTTT; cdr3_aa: CASSTHQGITGELFF
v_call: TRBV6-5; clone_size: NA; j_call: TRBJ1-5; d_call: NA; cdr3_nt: TGTGCCAGCAGGACAGGACTATCTAGCAATCAGCCCCAGCATTTT; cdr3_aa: CASRTGLSSNQPQHF